The rows below give T cell receptor beta chains drawn from one sample of a study of shared clonotypes between healthy human individuals. Generated by immunoSEQ multiplex PCR, the TCRdb table keeps only in-frame clones and is missing some. The sample holds roughly 1,100,000 clones, around 76% seen once. Sequenced material: memory CD4+ T cells sorted from blood. The receptors stem from a man younger than 30 in good health. Both conserved end residues are part of each CDR3. The D gene is left open where the match is weak. Clone size appears in some rows only: once, few, many, or a class for an expanded clone.

cdr3_nt: TGTGCCAGCAGTGAACCAGGAAACACCATATATTTT
cdr3_aa: CASSEPGNTIYF
clone_size: .
d_call: .
j_call: TRBJ1-3
v_call: TRBV6-5

cdr3_nt: TGTGCCAGCAGCTTGGGAGGCACAGATACGCAGTATTTT
cdr3_aa: CASSLGGTDTQYF
clone_size: .
d_call: .
j_call: TRBJ2-3
v_call: TRBV5-8

cdr3_nt: TGTGCCAGCAGTCAGTACAATGAGCAGTTCTTC
cdr3_aa: CASSQYNEQFF
clone_size: .
d_call: .
j_call: TRBJ2-1
v_call: TRBV6-5

cdr3_nt: TGTGCCAGCAGTACCGCGGCGGGAGCCTACGAGCAGTACTTC
cdr3_aa: CASSTAAGAYEQYF
clone_size: .
d_call: TRBD2
j_call: TRBJ2-7
v_call: TRBV6-5

cdr3_nt: TGTGCCAGCAGTGAAAGGTCTGGGGGCTATCAGCCCCAGCATTTT
cdr3_aa: CASSERSGGYQPQHF
clone_size: .
d_call: .
j_call: TRBJ1-5
v_call: TRBV6-1

cdr3_nt: TGTGCCAGCAGCTGGGTAGCTTCCGAGAGGGAGACCCAGTACTTC
cdr3_aa: CASSWVASERETQYF
clone_size: .
d_call: .
j_call: TRBJ2-5
v_call: TRBV7-2

cdr3_nt: TGCGCCAGCAGCTTGGCTGGTACCGATACGCAGTATTTT
cdr3_aa: CASSLAGTDTQYF
clone_size: .
d_call: .
j_call: TRBJ2-3
v_call: TRBV5-1

cdr3_nt: TGCGCCAGCAGCCCATCCGGGACTCTATCCTACGAGCAGTACTTC
cdr3_aa: CASSPSGTLSYEQYF
clone_size: .
d_call: .
j_call: TRBJ2-7
v_call: TRBV5-1

cdr3_nt: TGTGCCAGCAGCTTGGCGGGTTTCGAAAAACTGTTTTTT
cdr3_aa: CASSLAGFEKLFF
clone_size: once
d_call: .
j_call: TRBJ1-4
v_call: TRBV5-6

cdr3_nt: TGTGCCAGCTCACCTGGGACAGGCCGTGTGGAGCAGTACTTC
cdr3_aa: CASSPGTGRVEQYF
clone_size: .
d_call: TRBD1
j_call: TRBJ2-7
v_call: TRBV18